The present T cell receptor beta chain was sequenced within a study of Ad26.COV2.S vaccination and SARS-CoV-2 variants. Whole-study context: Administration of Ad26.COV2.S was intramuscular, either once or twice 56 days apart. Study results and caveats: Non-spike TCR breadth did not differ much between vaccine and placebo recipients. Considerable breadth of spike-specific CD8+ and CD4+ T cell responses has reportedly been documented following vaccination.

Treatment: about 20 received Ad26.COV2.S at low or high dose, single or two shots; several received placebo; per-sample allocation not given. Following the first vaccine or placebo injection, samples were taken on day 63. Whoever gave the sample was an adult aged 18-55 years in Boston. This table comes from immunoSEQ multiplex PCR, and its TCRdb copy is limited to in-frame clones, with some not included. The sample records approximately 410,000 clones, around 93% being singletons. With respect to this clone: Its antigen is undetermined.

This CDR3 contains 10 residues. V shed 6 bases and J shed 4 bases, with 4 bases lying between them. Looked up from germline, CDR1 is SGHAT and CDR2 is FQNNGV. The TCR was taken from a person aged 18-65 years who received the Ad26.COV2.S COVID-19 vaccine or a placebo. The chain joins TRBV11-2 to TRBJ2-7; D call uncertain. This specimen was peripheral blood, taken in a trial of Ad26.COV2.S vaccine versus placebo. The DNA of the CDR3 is TGTGCCAGCAGTCATTACGAGCAGTACTTC. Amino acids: CASSHYEQYF.